This T cell receptor (beta chain) was recovered during a study of blood T cells in healthy people across ages. Study-wide findings and caveats: Diversity of TCR beta per million T cells declined in a roughly linear way with age. The CMV status of each donor remained undetermined, and this could have confounded shifts in expanded clonotypes.

Each donor was a healthy Caucasian individual from Russia, aged about 6 to 90. Peripheral blood, ten milliliters per donor, was collected. With V trimmed by 6 bases and J by 2 bases, 3 bases remained unmatched. The length of the CDR3 is 13 residues. Germline-derived CDR1 and CDR2 are MDHEN and SYDVKM. This clonotype was found a few times. Its antigen is unknown. A second roughly 6 to 12 cycle PCR used barcoded and J-beta primers. TCRdb itself ran the 5' RACE reads through MiXCR, one entry per CDR3 protein. The sample records hundreds of thousands of distinct CDR3 sequences, around 21% being singletons. The chain uses TRBV28 and TRBJ1-2; 7 nucleotides agree with TRBD1. The source material was blood. The sequence came from an older man in good health. The CDR3, as DNA: TGTGCCAGCAGGACAGGGTGGAACTATGGCTACACCTTC. Translated: CASRTGWNYGYTF.